These T cell receptor beta chains were read from a single sample in a study of blood T cell repertoires in COVID-19. TCRdb keeps only in-frame clones here, not all; method: immunoSEQ multiplex PCR. Of about 220,000 clones in the sample, 80% to 90% were seen once. Material: PBMCs or T cells enriched from blood (not recorded which). These receptors originate from a woman in her forties with acute COVID-19. Each CDR3 is given with its conserved first and last residue. D genes are given only for firm matches. Clone size is shown for a subset of rows, as once, few, many or a class of expanded clone.

clone_size	v_call	j_call	d_call	cdr3_aa	cdr3_nt
.	TRBV14	TRBJ2-1	.	CASSQVINEQFF	TGTGCCAGCAGCCAAGTTATTAATGAGCAGTTCTTC
once	TRBV5-1	TRBJ2-1	TRBD1	CASSTPPGGQGYNEQFF	TGCGCCAGCAGCACCCCACCCGGAGGACAGGGTTACAATGAGCAGTTCTTC
.	TRBV6-5	TRBJ2-4	.	CASSYGLAKNIQYF	TGTGCCAGCAGTTACGGGCTAGCCAAAAACATTCAGTACTTC
.	TRBV6-2/TRBV6-3	TRBJ1-5	.	CASSLPAYSNQPQHF	TGTGCCAGCAGTCTCCCCGCGTATAGCAATCAGCCCCAGCATTTT
few	TRBV4-3	TRBJ2-1	TRBD2	CASSLPGGNEQFF	TGCGCCAGCAGCCTTCCGGGAGGCAATGAGCAGTTCTTC
.	TRBV19	TRBJ1-3	.	CASSEGLASGNTIYF	TGTGCCAGTAGCGAAGGACTCGCCTCTGGAAACACCATATATTTT
.	TRBV12-5	TRBJ2-2	.	CASGLVVTPDNTGELFF	TGTGCTAGTGGTTTGGTGGTAACACCAGATAACACCGGGGAGCTGTTTTTT
.	TRBV2	TRBJ1-1	.	CASSVKTEAFF	TGTGCCAGCAGTGTCAAAACTGAAGCTTTCTTT
.	TRBV2	TRBJ2-2	.	CASILQGTANTGELFF	TGTGCCAGCATACTTCAGGGGACCGCGAACACCGGGGAGCTGTTTTTT
once	TRBV5-1	TRBJ1-4	TRBD1	CASSLDEGALTNEKLFF	TGCGCCAGCAGCTTGGATGAGGGGGCGCTAACTAATGAAAAACTGTTTTTT
once	TRBV5-6	TRBJ1-2	.	CASSGDRGGGYTF	TGTGCCAGCAGCGGCGACCGGGGGGGTGGCTACACCTTC
.	TRBV5-4	TRBJ2-7	TRBD2	CASSPTSGSYEQYF	TGTGCCAGCAGCCCGACTAGCGGATCCTACGAGCAGTACTTC
.	TRBV2	TRBJ1-1	.	CASRGGRGNTEAFF	TGTGCCAGCAGAGGGGGACGGGGTAACACTGAAGCTTTCTTT
.	TRBV11-2	TRBJ2-5	.	CASSLGQQVAETQYF	TGTGCCAGCAGCTTAGGTCAACAGGTTGCGGAGACCCAGTACTTC
.	TRBV18	TRBJ2-1	TRBD2	CASSPGLATYNEQFF	TGTGCCAGCTCACCGGGACTAGCGACGTACAATGAGCAGTTCTTC
few	TRBV6-5	TRBJ1-5	.	CASSYGTPDQPQHF	TGTGCCAGCAGTTACGGGACACCCGATCAGCCCCAGCATTTT